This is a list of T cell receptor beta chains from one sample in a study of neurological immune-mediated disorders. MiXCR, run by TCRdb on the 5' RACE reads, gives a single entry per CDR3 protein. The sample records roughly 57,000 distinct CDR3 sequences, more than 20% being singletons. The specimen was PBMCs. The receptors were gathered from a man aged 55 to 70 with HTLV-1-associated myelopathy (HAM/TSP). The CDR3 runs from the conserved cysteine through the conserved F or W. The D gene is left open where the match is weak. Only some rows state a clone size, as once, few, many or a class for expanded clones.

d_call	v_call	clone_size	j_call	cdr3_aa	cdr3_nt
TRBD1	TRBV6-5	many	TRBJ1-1	CASTPGTGSRNTEAFF	TGTGCCAGCACACCTGGGACAGGGTCGAGGAACACTGAAGCTTTCTTT
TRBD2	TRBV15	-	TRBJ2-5	CATSRRAGPETQYF	TGTGCCACCAGCAGAAGAGCGGGACCAGAGACCCAGTACTTC
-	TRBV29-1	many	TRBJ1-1	CSVPGGGVNTEAFF	TGCAGCGTCCCGGGGGGTGGGGTGAACACTGAAGCTTTCTTT
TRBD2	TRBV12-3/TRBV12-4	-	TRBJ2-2	CASSLGASGRHGELFF	TGTGCCAGCAGTTTAGGGGCTAGCGGGAGGCACGGGGAGCTGTTTTTT
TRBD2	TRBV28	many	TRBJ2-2	CASSFPGGPDAGELFF	TGTGCCAGCAGTTTTCCGGGAGGGCCGGACGCCGGGGAGCTGTTTTTT
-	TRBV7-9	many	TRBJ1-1	CASSLDSRGAFF	TGTGCCAGCAGCTTAGATAGCAGGGGCGCTTTCTTT
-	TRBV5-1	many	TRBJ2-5	CASSLGLSSPETQYF	TGCGCCAGCAGCTTGGGACTATCTTCTCCAGAGACCCAGTACTTC
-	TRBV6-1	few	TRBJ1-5	CASRPSGRADQPQHF	TGTGCCAGCAGACCTTCTGGGAGGGCCGATCAGCCCCAGCATTTT
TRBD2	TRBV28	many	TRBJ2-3	CASSPSGLAGYTDTQYF	TGTGCCAGCAGTCCCTCCGGACTAGCGGGATACACAGATACGCAGTATTTT
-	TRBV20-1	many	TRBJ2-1	CSARRDGTGYNEQFF	TGCAGTGCTAGGCGGGACGGAACGGGCTACAATGAGCAGTTCTTC
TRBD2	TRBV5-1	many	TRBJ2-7	CASSLTSGDSYEQYF	TGCGCCAGCAGCTTGACTAGCGGGGACTCCTACGAGCAGTACTTC
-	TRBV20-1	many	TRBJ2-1	CSARDRARAGGSFF	TGCAGTGCTAGAGATCGGGCGAGAGCCGGGGGCTCGTTCTTC
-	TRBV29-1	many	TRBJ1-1	CSVEEQASNTEAFF	TGCAGCGTTGAAGAACAGGCCTCGAACACTGAAGCTTTCTTT
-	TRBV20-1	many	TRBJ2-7	CSARRLPIVYEQYF	TGCAGTGCTAGACGCCTACCAATTGTGTACGAGCAGTACTTC
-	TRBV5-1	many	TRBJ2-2	CASRKEPGELFF	TGCGCCAGCAGAAAAGAACCCGGGGAGCTGTTTTTT
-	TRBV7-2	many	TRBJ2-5	CASSLALARGETQYF	TGTGCCAGCAGCTTAGCACTAGCGAGGGGGGAGACCCAGTACTTC
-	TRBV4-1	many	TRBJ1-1	CASSLAGEATEAFF	TGCGCCAGCAGTCTGGCCGGGGAAGCCACTGAAGCTTTCTTT
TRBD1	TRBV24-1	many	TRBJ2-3	CATSDLGQGTDTQYF	TGTGCCACCAGTGATTTGGGACAGGGCACAGATACGCAGTATTTT
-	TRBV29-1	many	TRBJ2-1	CSVEGSQAHEQFF	TGCAGCGTTGAGGGGTCCCAGGCGCATGAGCAGTTCTTC
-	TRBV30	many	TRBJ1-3	CAWSGGHFSGNTIYF	TGTGCCTGGAGTGGTGGGCATTTCTCTGGAAACACCATATATTTT
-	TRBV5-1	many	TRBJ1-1	CASSLGSGENTEAFF	TGCGCCAGCAGCTTGGGTTCAGGGGAGAACACTGAAGCTTTCTTT
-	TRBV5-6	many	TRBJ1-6	CASSLAGLKSPLHF	TGTGCCAGCAGCTTGGCAGGGTTGAAGTCACCCCTCCACTTT
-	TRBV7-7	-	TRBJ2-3	CASSPAPDLGPDTQYF	TGTGCTAGCAGCCCTGCCCCGGACCTCGGCCCAGATACGCAGTATTTT
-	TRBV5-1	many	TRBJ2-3	CASSPPVATDTQYF	TGCGCCAGCAGCCCGCCGGTTGCGACAGATACGCAGTATTTT
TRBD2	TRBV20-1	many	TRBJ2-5	CSARAPPAGGQETQYF	TGCAGTGCTAGAGCCCCACCAGCGGGAGGCCAAGAGACCCAGTACTTC
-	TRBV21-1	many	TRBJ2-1	CASSIKQGRGDEQFF	TGTGCCAGCAGCATAAAACAGGGACGCGGGGATGAGCAGTTCTTC
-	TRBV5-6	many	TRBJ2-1	CASSLGAAGTTYNEQFF	TGTGCCAGCAGCTTGGGAGCGGCGGGGACCACTTACAATGAGCAGTTCTTC
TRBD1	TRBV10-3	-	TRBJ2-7	CAISERTGLEQYF	TGTGCCATCAGTGAGCGGACAGGGCTCGAGCAGTACTTC
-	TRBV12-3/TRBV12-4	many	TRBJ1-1	CASSFGQVNTEAFF	TGTGCCAGCAGTTTTGGGCAGGTGAACACTGAAGCTTTCTTT
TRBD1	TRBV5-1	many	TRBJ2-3	CASSLPWDRELITDTQYF	TGCGCCAGCAGCTTACCGTGGGACAGGGAATTGATCACAGATACGCAGTATTTT
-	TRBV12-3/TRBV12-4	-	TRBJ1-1	CASSLRPLRGTEAFF	TGTGCCAGCAGTTTACGTCCCCTAAGGGGGACTGAAGCTTTCTTT
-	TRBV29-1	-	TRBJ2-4	CSVDGLDNQEKNIQYF	TGCAGCGTTGATGGGTTGGACAATCAAGAAAAAAACATTCAGTACTTC
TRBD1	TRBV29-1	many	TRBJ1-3	CSAKLGQGSISGNTIYF	TGCAGCGCTAAACTTGGACAGGGATCCATCTCTGGAAACACCATATATTTT
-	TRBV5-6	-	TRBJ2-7	CASSATEERKGPFYEQYF	TGTGCCAGCAGTGCGACGGAGGAGCGGAAGGGCCCGTTCTACGAGCAGTACTTC
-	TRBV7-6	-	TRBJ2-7	CASSLGGRAYEQYF	TGTGCCAGCAGCTTAGGAGGCAGGGCCTACGAGCAGTACTTC
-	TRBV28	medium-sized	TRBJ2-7	CASSPLWAGRFYEQYF	TGTGCCAGCAGTCCCCTCTGGGCCGGCCGATTCTACGAGCAGTACTTC
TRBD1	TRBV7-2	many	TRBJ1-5	CASSPDRVNQPQHF	TGTGCCAGCAGTCCGGACAGGGTTAATCAGCCCCAGCATTTT
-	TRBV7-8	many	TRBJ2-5	CASSLAEYQETQYF	TGTGCCAGCAGCTTAGCAGAATACCAAGAGACCCAGTACTTC
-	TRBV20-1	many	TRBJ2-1	CSASQIEQFF	TGCAGTGCTAGTCAAATTGAGCAGTTCTTC
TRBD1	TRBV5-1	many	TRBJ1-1	CASGSGGYTEAFF	TGCGCCAGCGGATCAGGGGGCTACACTGAAGCTTTCTTT
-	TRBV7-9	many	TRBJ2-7	CASSLGSPLEQYF	TGTGCCAGCAGCTTAGGCTCCCCCTTGGAGCAGTACTTC
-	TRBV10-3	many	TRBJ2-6	CAISVDSGANVLTF	TGTGCCATCAGTGTCGACTCTGGGGCCAACGTCCTGACTTTC
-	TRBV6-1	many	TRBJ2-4	CASSEAAGPTVQYF	TGTGCCAGCAGTGAAGCGGCAGGACCGACAGTTCAGTACTTC
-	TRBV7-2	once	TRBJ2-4	CASSLGGDIQYF	TGTGCCAGCAGCTTAGGGGGGGACATTCAGTACTTC
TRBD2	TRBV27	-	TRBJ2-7	CASSFTASGRNYEQYF	TGTGCCAGCAGTTTTACGGCTAGCGGGAGGAATTACGAGCAGTACTTC
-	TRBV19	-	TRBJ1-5	CASRPGSAGQPQHF	TGTGCCAGTAGGCCAGGGTCGGCCGGACAGCCCCAGCATTTT